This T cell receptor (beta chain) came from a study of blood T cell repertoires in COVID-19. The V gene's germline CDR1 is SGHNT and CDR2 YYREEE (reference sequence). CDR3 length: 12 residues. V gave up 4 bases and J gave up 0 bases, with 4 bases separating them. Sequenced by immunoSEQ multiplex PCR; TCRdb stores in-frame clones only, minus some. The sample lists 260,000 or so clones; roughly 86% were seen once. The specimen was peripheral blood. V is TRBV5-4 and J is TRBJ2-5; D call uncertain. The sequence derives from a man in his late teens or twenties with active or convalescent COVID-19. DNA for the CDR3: TGTGCCAGCAGCCCGGACCAAGAGACCCAGTACTTC. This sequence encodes CASSPDQETQYF.